Given below is one T cell receptor beta chain in context. The antigen is unknown. This specimen belongs to a study of immune heterogeneity within non-small cell lung tumors. Bulk tumor genomic DNA, approximately 560 ng per sample, was used as template. Several biopsies were collected from each primary tumor during surgery. They were spaced as far apart as possible within the tumor mass. Patients had untreated, newly diagnosed non-small cell lung cancer and underwent curative surgery. Study-level findings and limits: Local T-cell clonality correlated moderately but significantly with local tumor mutational burden (R 0.3 to 0.35). While identical dominant CDR3 beta clonotypes recurred across tumor sites within a patient, high-frequency clones unique to individual sites also appeared.

Trimming left V 2 bases short and J 10 bases short, with 6 bases between. The CDR3 consists of 11 residues. Multiplex PCR amplified TCR beta CDR3 with 32 V and 13 J primers. TCRdb ran MiXCR on the multiplex PCR reads and lists one entry per CDR3 protein. The sample includes 20,000 to 25,000 distinct CDR3 sequences, around 30% of them seen just once. Material for sequencing was lung tumor tissue. The clonotype was recovered from a man in his forties with non-small cell lung cancer. The chain is built from TRBV12-3 or TRBV12-4 and TRBJ2-1; D is ambiguous. The CDR3 loop is CASSLSGEQFF. CDR3 bases: TGTGCCAGCAGTTTATCAGGAGAGCAGTTCTTC.